Each of the 6 T cell receptor beta chains below was sequenced from the same sample in a study of human T cells and chemical hapten exposure. Time point given: patch test 3, about 24 weeks after DPC sensitization. Noted treatment: therapeutic diphenylcyclopropenone sensitization with weekly scalp DPC. TCRdb ran MiXCR on the RACE reads and lists one entry per CDR3 protein. Of 150,000 to 200,000 distinct CDR3 sequences in the sample, 25% to 35% are singletons; the top ten hold roughly 2%. The sequencing here drew on whole blood, taken in connection with sensitization to the hapten diphenylcyclopropenone (DPC). The receptors come from a woman between 18 and 29 years old with alopecia areata. Some clones in this sample may be carry-over from other donors' samples.

This clonotype came up a few times. CDR3 protein: CASSPGQGAGGNTIYF. CDR3 in DNA: TGTGCCAGCAGCCCAGGACAGGGGGCCGGTGGAAACACCATATATTTT. V and J are TRBV11-2 and TRBJ1-3, with 11 bases matching TRBD1. CDR3 length: 16 amino acids. Per germline, CDR1 SGHAT and CDR2 FQNNGV. J gave up 3 bases and V 5 bases, and 6 bases lay outside the gene matches.

This clonotype was detected only a few times. The chain links TRBV6-5 to TRBJ1-1; 7 bases line up with TRBD1. The CDR3 is made up of 15 amino acids. Trimming removed 6 bases from V and 4 bases from J; junction bases left unmatched: 11. Germline CDR1 and CDR2: MNHEY and SVGAGI. The CDR3 reads CASREFTGAGTEAFF. CDR3 sequence (DNA): TGTGCCAGCAGGGAATTCACAGGGGCGGGCACTGAAGCTTTCTTT.

This clonotype has only a few counts. V is TRBV5-6 and J is TRBJ2-7, with D maybe TRBD1 (5 bases). Germline lookup yields CDR1 SGHDT and CDR2 YYEEEE. Trimming left V 0 bases short and J 6 bases short, with 7 bases between. The CDR3 extends over 12 amino acids. The CDR3 DNA is TGTGCCAGCAGCTTGGTGGGGCGCGAGCAGTACTTC. Its translation is CASSLVGREQYF.

The rearrangement joins TRBV6-5 to TRBJ2-2; weak D call: TRBD1 (7 bases). Between the trimmed V and J ends, which lost 5 bases and 1 base, there was a span of 26 bases. The CDR3 is made up of 20 amino acids. The germline gives CDR1 MNHEY, CDR2 SVGAGI. CDR3 protein: CASSGPPLAQGGVNTGELFF. The DNA for the CDR3 is TGTGCCAGCAGTGGTCCCCCCCTTGCCCAGGGGGGAGTGAACACCGGGGAGCTGTTTTTT.

The rearrangement joins TRBV29-1 to TRBJ2-7, with 14 bases lining up with TRBD2. Germline lookup yields CDR1 SQVTM and CDR2 ANQGSEA. The ends lost 3 bases at V and 3 bases at J; junction bases unmatched: 7. The CDR3 contains 16 residues. CDR3 bases: TGCAGCGTTGATCTTGGACTAGCGGGGGGACACTACGAGCAGTACTTC. It encodes CSVDLGLAGGHYEQYF.

The chain combines TRBV12-3 or TRBV12-4 with TRBJ2-1; 7 bases are a match to TRBD2. V dropped 5 bases and J dropped 7; count of bases not matched to a gene: 11. The CDR3 is made up of 15 amino acids. Written as DNA, the CDR3 is TGTGCCAGCAGTCACTTCGGGGGAGGGCCGAATGAGCAGTTCTTC. Translating gives CASSHFGGGPNEQFF.